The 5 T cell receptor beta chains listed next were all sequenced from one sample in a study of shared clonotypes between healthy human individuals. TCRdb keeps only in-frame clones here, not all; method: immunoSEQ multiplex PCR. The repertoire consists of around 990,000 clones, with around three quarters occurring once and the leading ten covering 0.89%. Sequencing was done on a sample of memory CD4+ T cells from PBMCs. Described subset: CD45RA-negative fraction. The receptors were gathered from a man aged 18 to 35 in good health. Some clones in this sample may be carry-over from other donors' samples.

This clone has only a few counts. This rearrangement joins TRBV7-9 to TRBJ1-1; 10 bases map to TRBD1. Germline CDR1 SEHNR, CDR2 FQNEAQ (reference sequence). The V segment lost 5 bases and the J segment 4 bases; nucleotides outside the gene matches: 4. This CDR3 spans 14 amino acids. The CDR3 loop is CASSDRGRITEAFF. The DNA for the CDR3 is TGTGCCAGCAGCGACAGGGGGCGCATCACTGAAGCTTTCTTT.

The DNA for the CDR3 is TGTGCCAGCAACTCGCCCGGGGCAGGCAATCAGCCCCAGCATTTT. As protein: CASNSPGAGNQPQHF. The chain couples TRBV28 to TRBJ1-5; possibly TRBD1 for D (5 bases). The V gene lost 7 bases and the J gene lost 2 bases, with 15 bases spanning the gap. Germline lookup yields CDR1 MDHEN and CDR2 SYDVKM. The CDR3 consists of 15 residues.

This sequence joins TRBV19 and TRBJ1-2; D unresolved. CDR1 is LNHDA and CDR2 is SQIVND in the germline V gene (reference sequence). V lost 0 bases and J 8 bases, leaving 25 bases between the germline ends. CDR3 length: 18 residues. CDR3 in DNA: TGTGCCAGTAGTATAGATAGTGGCGGCCGACCCCGGCTGGGGGGCTACACCTTC. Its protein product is CASSIDSGGRPRLGGYTF.

The CDR3: CASSQGGASGLSGELFF. Here the CDR3 DNA reads TGTGCCAGCAGCCAGGGGGGGGCTAGCGGGCTCTCCGGGGAGCTGTTTTTT. The chain recombines TRBV5-4 with TRBJ2-2; maybe TRBD2 (8 bases). Germline V gene sequence: CDR1 SGHNT, CDR2 YYREEE (reference sequence). This CDR3 has 17 amino acids. V lost 4 bases and J lost 6, with 22 bases in between.

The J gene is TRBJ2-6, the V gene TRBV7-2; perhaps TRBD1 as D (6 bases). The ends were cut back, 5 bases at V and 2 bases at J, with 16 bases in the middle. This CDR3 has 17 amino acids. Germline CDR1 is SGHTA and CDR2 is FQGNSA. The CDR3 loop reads CASSPQGRAPGANVLTF. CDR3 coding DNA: TGTGCCAGCAGCCCACAGGGAAGGGCCCCTGGGGCCAACGTCCTGACTTTC.